This T cell receptor (beta chain) appears in the sequencing data of a study of human T cells and chemical hapten exposure. Noted time point: pre-sensitization, week 0. Treatment given: therapeutic diphenylcyclopropenone sensitization with weekly scalp DPC. Every patch test was put on after a blood sample was taken. This CDR3 spans 15 amino acids. CDR1 LGHDT and CDR2 YNNKEL come from the germline V gene (reference sequence). V was clipped by 0 bases and J by 14 bases, with 17 bases between them. The library tagged each cDNA molecule with unique molecular identifiers. TCRdb reprocessed the RACE reads via MiXCR and lists one record per CDR3 protein. The sample lists about 350,000 distinct CDR3 sequences; around 5.5% were seen once. This clonotype was seen only a few times.

The sample consisted of whole blood, taken in connection with sensitization to the hapten diphenylcyclopropenone (DPC). The rearrangement uses TRBV3-1 and TRBJ1-6; the D is unclear. The TCR comes from a woman under 30 with alopecia areata. Some clones in this sample may be carry-over from other donors' samples. The CDR3 sequence is CASSQDPSPLGALHF. Written as DNA, the CDR3 is TGTGCCAGCAGCCAAGACCCCTCCCCCCTTGGGGCCCTCCACTTT.